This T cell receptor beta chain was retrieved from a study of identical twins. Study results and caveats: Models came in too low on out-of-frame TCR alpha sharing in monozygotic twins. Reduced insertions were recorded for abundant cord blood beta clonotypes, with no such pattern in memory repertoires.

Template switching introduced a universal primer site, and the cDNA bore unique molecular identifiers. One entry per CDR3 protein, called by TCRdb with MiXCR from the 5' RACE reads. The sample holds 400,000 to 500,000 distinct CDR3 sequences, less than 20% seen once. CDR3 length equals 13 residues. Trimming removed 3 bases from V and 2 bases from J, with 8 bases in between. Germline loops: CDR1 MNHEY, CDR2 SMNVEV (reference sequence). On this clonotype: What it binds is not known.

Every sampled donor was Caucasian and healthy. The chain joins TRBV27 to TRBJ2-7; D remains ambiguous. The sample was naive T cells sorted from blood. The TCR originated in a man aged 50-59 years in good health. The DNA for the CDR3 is TGTGCCAGCAGTTTCTTGGGAACCTACGAGCAGTACTTC. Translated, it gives CASSFLGTYEQYF.